This TCR beta chain was identified in a study of CD8 T cells in Susac syndrome. Germline CDR1 and CDR2: SNHLY and FYNNEI. The CDR3 has 13 amino acids. With 9 bases clipped from V and 2 bases from J, the junction kept 3 bases outside the gene matches. With respect to this clonotype: The antigen is undetermined.

Findings and caveats of the study: The study conceded that its TCR sequencing and HLA analysis involved relatively few individuals.

Random hexamers were used to reverse transcribe an amount of roughly 0.45 to 1 ug RNA. TCR beta CDR3 was amplified by immunoSEQ covering 54 Vbeta and 13 Jbeta. TCRdb processed the immunoSEQ multiplex PCR reads anew with MiXCR; each CDR3 protein has one entry. The sample carries roughly 250,000 distinct CDR3 sequences, 90% to 96% recorded once. Bulk CD8+ and CD4+ cells came from magnetic negative isolation; CD8+ TEMRA by FACS. The V and J genes are TRBV2 and TRBJ2-5; 10 nucleotides line up with TRBD2. This sequence was found in a human donor with Susac syndrome. The sequenced sample was CD4+ T cells from PBMCs. The CDR3 reads CARASGRQETQYF. The CDR3 DNA follows: TGTGCCAGGGCTAGCGGGAGACAAGAGACCCAGTACTTC.